This entry describes one TCR beta chain. This sample stems from a study of blood T cell repertoires in COVID-19. Looking at the study overall: COVID-19 samples collected from the United States, Italy and Spain covered acute and convalescent phases.

V gave up 4 bases and J gave up 5 bases, with 11 bases separating them. CDR3 length: 13 residues. Germline V gene sequence: CDR1 SGHVS, CDR2 FQNEAQ. In the original processing: Reference gene primer amplification yielded estimated nucleated cell counts. Using immunoSEQ multiplex PCR, the repertoire was profiled, and TCRdb retains in-frame clones only, with some absent. That table furnishes V, J and clone size, whereas the DNA furnished D and trimming. The sample carries roughly 30,000 clones, roughly nine tenths recorded once. The source material was peripheral blood. The source of this sequence is a human donor in a cohort sampled during active COVID-19. This sequence joins TRBV7-8 and TRBJ1-1; no definite D call. CDR3: CASSSTRRTEAFF. CDR3 nucleotide sequence: TGTGCCAGCAGCTCAACGCGGAGGACTGAAGCTTTCTTT.